What follows are 9 T cell receptor beta chains derived from one specimen sequenced in a study of shared clonotypes between healthy human individuals. Libraries were prepared by immunoSEQ multiplex PCR; TCRdb keeps only in-frame clonotypes and omits some of them. The sample contains around 1.6 million clones, 95% to 99% of which appear only once. The sample taken for sequencing was naive CD4+ T cells sorted from blood. Subset specified: CD45RA+ positively selected. The receptors were gathered from a young man in good health.

The chain links TRBV9 to TRBJ1-1; 9 bases match TRBD1. CDR3 length equals 14 residues. The germline CDR1 and CDR2 sequences are SGDLS and YYNGEE. J gave up 6 bases and V 3 bases, and 6 bases lay outside the gene matches. Written as DNA, the CDR3 is TGTGCCAGCAGCGCGTTGACAGGGGGATCTGAAGCTTTCTTT. As protein: CASSALTGGSEAFF.

CDR3 in amino acids: CASSLGTAYYEQYF. In DNA form, the CDR3 reads TGTGCCAGCAGCTTAGGGACAGCTTACTACGAGCAGTACTTC. The chain recombines TRBV7-2 with TRBJ2-7, with D perhaps matching TRBD1 (6 bases). V shed 1 base and J shed 3 bases, with 10 bases lying between them. The CDR3 is 14 residues long. CDR1 is SGHTA, CDR2 FQGNSA, per germline.

This chain uses TRBV4-3 with TRBJ2-1; D is undetermined. The CDR3 runs 13 residues. V lost 4 bases, J lost 10 bases, and 14 bases lay in between. From germline, CDR1 is LGHNA and CDR2 YSLEER. Here the CDR3 DNA reads TGCGCCAGCAGCCCATCCTCTCCCGTGGAGCAGTTCTTC. It encodes CASSPSSPVEQFF.

This chain connects TRBV18 to TRBJ2-2, with no clear D. V lost 3 bases, J lost 7 bases, and 18 bases lay in between. Looked up from germline, CDR1 is KGHSH and CDR2 is LQKENI. The CDR3 spans 16 residues. DNA of the CDR3: TGTGCCAGCTCACCCCTTGGGCAACCTGTCTACGGGGAGCTGTTTTTT. This sequence encodes CASSPLGQPVYGELFF.

This sequence joins TRBV25-1 and TRBJ2-2, with D perhaps TRBD1 (5 bases). The V gene lost 4 bases and the J gene lost 5 bases, with 8 bases spanning the gap. This CDR3 has 13 residues. Per germline, CDR1 MGHDK and CDR2 SYGVNS. The CDR3 region has the DNA TGTGCCAGCAGTGCCTCAGGGACCGGGGAGCTGTTTTTT. Its translation is CASSASGTGELFF.

The chain joins TRBV7-3 to TRBJ2-1; a weak D match, TRBD2 (5 bases). This CDR3 comprises 14 residues. CDR1 SGHTA and CDR2 FQGTGA come from the germline V gene. V dropped 1 base and J dropped 10 bases, with 14 bases sitting between them. The CDR3 is CASSLINQPGEQFF. CDR3 nucleotides: TGTGCCAGCAGCTTAATAAACCAGCCGGGGGAGCAGTTCTTC.

J is TRBJ2-2 and V is TRBV11-3; 9 bases match TRBD2. The V segment lost 2 bases and the J segment 4 bases; nucleotides outside the gene matches: 11. CDR1 is SGHNT and CDR2 is YENEEA in the germline V gene. The CDR3 has 18 residues. CDR3 protein: CASSLTSGGSASTGELFF. CDR3 bases: TGTGCCAGCAGCTTAACCAGCGGGGGGTCCGCAAGCACCGGGGAGCTGTTTTTT.

V usage is TRBV4-3 and J usage is TRBJ2-7; maybe TRBD1 (5 bases). The V and J ends lost 1 base and 2 bases respectively, with 12 bases between them. Germline V lookup: CDR1 LGHNA, CDR2 YSLEER. The CDR3 runs 15 residues. CDR3 amino acids: CASSQATDLTYEQYF. CDR3 coding DNA: TGCGCCAGCAGCCAAGCGACAGACCTCACCTACGAGCAGTACTTC.

The chain combines TRBV27 with TRBJ2-1; D is uncertain. CDR1 is MNHEY and CDR2 is SMNVEV in the germline V gene (reference sequence). There are 16 residues in the CDR3. V shed 5 bases and J shed 3 bases, with 17 bases lying between them. The DNA of the CDR3 is TGTGCCAGCAGTCCCATATCCCCGATTATCTACAATGAGCAGTTCTTC. Translating it yields CASSPISPIIYNEQFF.